This TCR beta chain appears in the sequencing data of a study of metastatic and nonmetastatic thyroid tumors. Study details: Repertoire data that came from the blood and tumor or nodule tissue of malignant and benign thyroid patients were compared.

Under the authors' procedure: For papillary thyroid cancer, a distant-metastasis classifier was constructed from CDR3 differences observed across clinicopathological groups. TCRdb re-analyzed the PCR reads using MiXCR. TCRdb's processing, not the authors' own work, is the source of the V and J calls. The table has some 40,000 clones, about 24% seen once. The CDR3 runs 14 residues. Germline CDR1 MNHNS, CDR2 SASEGT. V was pared by 5 bases and J by 2 bases, with 3 bases of the junction left unmatched. Before thyroid surgery, none of the patients had received any treatment. This clone was counted a few times. The antigen is not known. Overall study findings and caveats: Malignant tumors reportedly showed significantly higher TCR beta diversity than benign nodules in both blood and tumor.

The sample comprised tumor tissue. The chain has TRBV6-1 and TRBJ2-7, with 10 nucleotides matching TRBD2. The TCR was taken from a female donor with papillary thyroid cancer or a benign thyroid nodule (not recorded which). Some clones in this sample may be carry-over from other donors' samples. DNA of the CDR3: TGTGCCAGCAGTTCTGGACTAGCGGCCTACGAGCAGTACTTC. Protein: CASSSGLAAYEQYF.